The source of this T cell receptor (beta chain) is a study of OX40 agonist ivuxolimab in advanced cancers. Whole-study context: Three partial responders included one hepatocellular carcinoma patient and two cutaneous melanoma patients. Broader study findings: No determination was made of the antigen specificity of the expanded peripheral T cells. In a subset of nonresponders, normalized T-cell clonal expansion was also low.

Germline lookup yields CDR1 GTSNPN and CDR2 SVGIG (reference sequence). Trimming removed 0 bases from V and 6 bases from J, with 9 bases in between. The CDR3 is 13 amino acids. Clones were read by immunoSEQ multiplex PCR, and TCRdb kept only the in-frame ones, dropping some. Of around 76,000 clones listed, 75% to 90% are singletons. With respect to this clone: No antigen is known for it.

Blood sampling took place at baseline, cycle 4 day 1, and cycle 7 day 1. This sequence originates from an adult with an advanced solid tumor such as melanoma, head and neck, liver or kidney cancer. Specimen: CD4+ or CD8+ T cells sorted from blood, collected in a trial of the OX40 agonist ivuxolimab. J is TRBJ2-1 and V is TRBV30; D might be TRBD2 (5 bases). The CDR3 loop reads CAWSVGRGNEQFF. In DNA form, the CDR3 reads TGTGCCTGGAGTGTAGGCCGGGGCAATGAGCAGTTCTTC. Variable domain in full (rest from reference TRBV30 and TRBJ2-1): SQTIHQWPATLVQPVGSPLSLECTVEGTSNPNLYWYRQAAGRGLQLLFYSVGIGQISSEVPQNLSASRPQDRQFILSSKKLLLSDSGFYLCAWSVGRGNEQFFGPGTRLTVL.